Ten or more counts support the clone carrying this T cell receptor (beta chain). Other DNA sequences in the same sample also yield this CDR3. The data were obtained in a study of blood T cell repertoires in COVID-19. Turning to the study itself: COVID-19 samples, acute and convalescent, were from the United States, Italy and Spain.

Profiling relied on immunoSEQ multiplex PCR, and the TCRdb table lists in-frame clones only, not all of them. The sample has tens of thousands of clones, about four fifths seen once; the top ten hold more than 13%. In Seattle, patients joined the study during active infection and were tracked longitudinally. Specimen: peripheral blood. The TCR sequence derives from a man in his sixties with COVID-19, enrolled during active disease.

The CDR3 bases are TGTGCCAGTAGTCCCGGGACTAGCGGGACGTATGAGCAGTACTTC. It codes for CASSPGTSGTYEQYF. This sequence joins TRBV19 and TRBJ2-7; 13 nucleotides agree with TRBD2. Germline trimming cut 5 bases from V and 7 bases from J; bases unmatched to any gene: 8. CDR3 length: 15 residues. Germline values: CDR1 LNHDA, CDR2 SQIVND (reference sequence).